This T cell receptor beta chain was recovered during a study of blood T cells in healthy people across ages. Looking at the study overall: About one barcoded beta molecule was captured per two T cells (by template switching).

Healthy individuals of Caucasian origin from Russia, aged about 6 to 100, served as donors. Notes on this clonotype: Antigen: not known.

V shed 6 bases and J shed 4 bases, with 21 bases lying between them. CDR1 and CDR2 (germline): DFQATT, SNEGSKA (reference sequence). CDR3 length: 15 amino acids. The study's findings and limits: Roughly linearly, TCR beta diversity per million T cells fell as age increased.

A second PCR, run for about 7 to 11 cycles, used a sample-barcoded 5' primer plus a J-beta primer mix. Every molecule of cDNA carried a tag from a template-switch adaptor with 12 random nucleotides. TCRdb re-analysed the 5' RACE reads in MiXCR, keeping a single row per CDR3 protein. The table lists about 970,000 distinct CDR3 sequences, roughly 47% of them singletons. The sample comprised blood. The clonotype comes from a woman aged 55 to 70 in good health. The chain carries TRBV20-1 and TRBJ1-2; D is ambiguous. CDR3 DNA sequence: TGCAGTGCCCCGACCGGACCGACTTTCGTCTATGGCTACACCTTC. It translates to CSAPTGPTFVYGYTF.